This is a list of T cell receptor beta chains from one sample in a study of blood T cell repertoires in COVID-19. Sequencing was performed with immunoSEQ multiplex PCR; in TCRdb, only in-frame clones are kept and a portion is missing. The sample has about 190,000 clones, about 80% seen once. The sequencing input was peripheral blood. Source of these receptors: a woman in her sixties or seventies with COVID-19, enrolled during active disease. CDR3s leave out the opening cysteine and the closing phenylalanine or tryptophan. Fields, in order: J gene, V gene, CDR3 protein.

j_call: TRBJ2-1
v_call: TRBV6-4
cdr3_aa: ASSLGGGRSYNEQF

j_call: TRBJ2-5
v_call: TRBV2
cdr3_aa: ASGGGTSGSRETQY

j_call: TRBJ2-7
v_call: TRBV7-8
cdr3_aa: ASGAGRSYEQY

j_call: TRBJ1-3
v_call: TRBV9
cdr3_aa: ASSVAGRVSGNTIY

j_call: TRBJ1-2
v_call: TRBV24-1
cdr3_aa: ATSSGPRTGDYGYT

j_call: TRBJ2-2
v_call: TRBV30
cdr3_aa: AWSLGGVAGYTGELF

j_call: TRBJ1-3
v_call: TRBV5-6
cdr3_aa: ASSLGRVSGNTIY

j_call: TRBJ1-4
v_call: TRBV5-1
cdr3_aa: ASSLGRDEKLF

j_call: TRBJ1-2
v_call: TRBV5-1
cdr3_aa: ASSLVSGDHGYT

j_call: TRBJ1-2
v_call: TRBV30
cdr3_aa: AWKGGSGYT

j_call: TRBJ2-1
v_call: TRBV7-9
cdr3_aa: ASSLVRQGSSGNEQF

j_call: TRBJ2-1
v_call: TRBV27
cdr3_aa: ASSLGGGWGEQF

j_call: TRBJ2-5
v_call: TRBV3-1/TRBV3-2
cdr3_aa: ASSHRGETQY

j_call: TRBJ1-5
v_call: TRBV28
cdr3_aa: ASRMTTGMRTNQPQH

j_call: TRBJ2-1
v_call: TRBV5-1
cdr3_aa: ASSQWTGRLSNEQF

j_call: TRBJ2-3
v_call: TRBV5-1
cdr3_aa: ASSVEGLAVSTSTDTQY

j_call: TRBJ1-5
v_call: TRBV18
cdr3_aa: ASTGQGGQPQH

j_call: TRBJ2-7
v_call: TRBV19
cdr3_aa: ASRDRGLQTGEQY

j_call: TRBJ2-2
v_call: TRBV11-3
cdr3_aa: ASSFSTGGGTGELF

j_call: TRBJ1-2
v_call: TRBV28
cdr3_aa: ASSFSLLGASYGYT

j_call: TRBJ2-1
v_call: TRBV3-1/TRBV3-2
cdr3_aa: ASSQPGTSGSDNEQF

j_call: TRBJ1-5
v_call: TRBV28
cdr3_aa: ASSLGQAPNQPQH

j_call: TRBJ1-2
v_call: TRBV29-1
cdr3_aa: SVEDEVGTGGYGYT

j_call: TRBJ1-4
v_call: TRBV15
cdr3_aa: ATTRRGREKLF

j_call: TRBJ1-1
v_call: TRBV10-1
cdr3_aa: ASSETRNTEAF